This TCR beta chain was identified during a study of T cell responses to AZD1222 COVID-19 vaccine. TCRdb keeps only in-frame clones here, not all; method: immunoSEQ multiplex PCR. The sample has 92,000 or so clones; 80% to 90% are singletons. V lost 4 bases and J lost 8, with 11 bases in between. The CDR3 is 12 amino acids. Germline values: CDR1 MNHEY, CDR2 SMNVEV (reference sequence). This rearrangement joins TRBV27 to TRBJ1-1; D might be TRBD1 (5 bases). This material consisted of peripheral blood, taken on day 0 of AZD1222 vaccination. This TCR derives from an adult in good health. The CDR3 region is CASSSRAFEAFF. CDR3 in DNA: TGTGCCAGCAGTTCCAGGGCTTTCGAAGCTTTCTTT.